This TCR beta chain originates from a study of blood T cell repertoires in COVID-19 (dated by TCRdb to 2019 to 2021). For the study in its entirety: The collaborator samples originated in the United States, Italy and Spain and spanned the acute and convalescent phases of COVID-19. Samples came from the ongoing ImmuneRACE study (first 160 participants) plus 1,254 subjects from 6 global collaborators. HLA class I and class II types, where available, came from metadata supplied by the sample provider rather than from assay-based typing. Sample metadata almost always included a de-identified subject ID, COVID-19 status, age in years and sex. The repertoires were made available in a free public database intended to serve as a resource for research on the immune response to SARS-CoV-2. Subjects who had been exposed to COVID-19, were actively infected with it, or had recovered from it provided the deeply sampled blood TCRbeta repertoires that made up the dataset. The material from the prospective study consisted of cDNA or gDNA derived from T cells, B-cell-depleted T cells, or PBMCs. Overall results and qualifications from the work: Clinical and demographic metadata were provided uncurated, with the amount varying by source and participant.

The collaborating institutions used their own protocols to collect whole blood in K2EDTA tubes. For TCRbeta analysis, collaborators shipped samples in one of three forms: frozen whole blood, isolated PBMCs, or DNA extracted from either of those sample types. TCRbeta CDR3 regions were amplified from genomic DNA by means of the immunoSEQ Assay, a bias-controlled multiplex PCR. Concerning the study's data processing: The number of nucleated cells in each sample was estimated by amplification of reference gene primers within the assay. To quantify the absolute abundance of each unique TCRbeta CDR3 rearrangement, sequence reads were collapsed and filtered. For each sample, productive Simpson clonality was calculated as the square root of Simpson's diversity index across productive rearrangements. TCRdb's version of the immuneACCESS table is confined to in-frame rearrangements and falls short of the full clone set. An unresolved V gene accounts for under half of the shortfall where checked; the remainder is of unknown origin. That table gives V, J and clone size, and the DNA gave D and trimming. The sample data list 150,000 to 200,000 clones, and about 86% of these were observed just once. About 9.7% of the sample rests with the top ten.

V sheds 5 bases and J sheds 4 bases, leaving 15 bases between their ends. CDR1 and CDR2 (SGHTA, FQGTGA) derive from the germline V gene. The CDR3 runs 15 amino acids, cysteine and phenylalanine included. Just CDR3 DNA is preserved here, 45 bases in frame from base 1. This clone has just one count. It has no known antigen specificity. Base-call qualities are not available, and no considerably larger clone is one nucleotide away. This chain is built from TRBV7-3 and TRBJ1-3; no D gene can be assigned with confidence. The TCR sequence derives from a man between 45 and 60 years old with active or convalescent COVID-19. Input material: peripheral blood. The DNA reads as follows: TGTGCCAGCAGCCCGGGAGGAGGGCTAGGAAACACCATATATTTT. Its coded protein is CASSPGGGLGNTIYF.